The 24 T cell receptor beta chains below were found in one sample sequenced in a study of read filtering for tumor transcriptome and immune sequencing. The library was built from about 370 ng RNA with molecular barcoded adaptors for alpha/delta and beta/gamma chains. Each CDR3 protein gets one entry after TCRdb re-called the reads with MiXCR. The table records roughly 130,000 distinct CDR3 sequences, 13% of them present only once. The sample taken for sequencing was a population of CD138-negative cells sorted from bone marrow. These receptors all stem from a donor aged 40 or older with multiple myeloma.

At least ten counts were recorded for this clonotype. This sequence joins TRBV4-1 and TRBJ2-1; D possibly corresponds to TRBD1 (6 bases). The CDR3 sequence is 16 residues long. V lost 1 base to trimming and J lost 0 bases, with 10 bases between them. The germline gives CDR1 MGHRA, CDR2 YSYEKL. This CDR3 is CASSQVPGVSYNEQFF. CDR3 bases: TGCGCCAGCAGCCAAGTACCAGGGGTCTCCTACAATGAGCAGTTCTTC.

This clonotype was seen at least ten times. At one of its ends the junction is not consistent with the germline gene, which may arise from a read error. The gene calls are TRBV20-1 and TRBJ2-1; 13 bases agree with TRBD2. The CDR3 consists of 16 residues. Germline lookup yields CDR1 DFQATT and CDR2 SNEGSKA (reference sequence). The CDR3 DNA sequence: TGCAGTGCAAGAGTAACTAGCGGGAGGGCCAGGAATGAGCAGTTCTTC. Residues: CSARVTSGRARNEQFF.

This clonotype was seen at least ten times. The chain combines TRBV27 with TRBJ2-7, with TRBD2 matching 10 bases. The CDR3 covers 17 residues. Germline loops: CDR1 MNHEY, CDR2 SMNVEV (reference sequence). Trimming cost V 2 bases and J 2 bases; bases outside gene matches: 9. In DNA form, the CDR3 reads TGTGCCAGCAGTTTAAGGGCTAGCGGGAGAACTCCCTACGAGCAGTACTTC. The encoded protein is CASSLRASGRTPYEQYF.

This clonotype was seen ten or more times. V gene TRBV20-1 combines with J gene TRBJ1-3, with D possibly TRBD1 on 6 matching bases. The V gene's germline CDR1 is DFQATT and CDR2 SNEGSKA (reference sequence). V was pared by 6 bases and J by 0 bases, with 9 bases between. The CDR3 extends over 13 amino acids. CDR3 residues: CSANRDSGNTIYF. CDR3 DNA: TGCAGTGCAAACAGGGACTCTGGAAACACCATATATTTT.

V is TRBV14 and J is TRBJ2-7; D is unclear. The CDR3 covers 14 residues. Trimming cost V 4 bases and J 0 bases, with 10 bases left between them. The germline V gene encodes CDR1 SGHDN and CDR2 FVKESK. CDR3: CASSLGVGSYEQYF. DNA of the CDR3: TGTGCCAGCAGCCTTGGGGTTGGCTCCTACGAGCAGTACTTC. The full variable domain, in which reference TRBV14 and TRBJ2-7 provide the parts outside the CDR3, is EAGVTQFPSHSVIEKGQTVTLRCDPISGHDNLYWYRRVMGKEIKFLLHFVKESKQDESGMPNNRFLAERTGGTYSTLKVQPAELEDSGVYFCASSLGVGSYEQYFGPGTRLTVT.

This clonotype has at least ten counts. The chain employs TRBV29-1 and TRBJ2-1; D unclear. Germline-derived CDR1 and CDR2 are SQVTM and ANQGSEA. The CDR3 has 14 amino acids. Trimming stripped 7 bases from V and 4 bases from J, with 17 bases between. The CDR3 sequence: CSARSRTGYNEQFF. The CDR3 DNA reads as TGCAGCGCCCGATCCAGGACGGGTTACAATGAGCAGTTCTTC.

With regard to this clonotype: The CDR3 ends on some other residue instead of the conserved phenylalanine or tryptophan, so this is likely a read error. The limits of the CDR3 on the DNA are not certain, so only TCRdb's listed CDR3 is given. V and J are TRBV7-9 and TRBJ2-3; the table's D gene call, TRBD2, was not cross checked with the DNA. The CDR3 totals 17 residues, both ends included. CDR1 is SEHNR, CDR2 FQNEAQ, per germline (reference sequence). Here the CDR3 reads CASSFRGGSGATDTPYL.

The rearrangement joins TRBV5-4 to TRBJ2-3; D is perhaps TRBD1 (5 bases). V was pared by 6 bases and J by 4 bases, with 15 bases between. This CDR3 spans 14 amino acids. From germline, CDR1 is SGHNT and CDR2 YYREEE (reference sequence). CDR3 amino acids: CASKVDSRADTQYF. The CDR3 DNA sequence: TGTGCCAGCAAGGTAGACAGCCGCGCAGATACGCAGTATTTT. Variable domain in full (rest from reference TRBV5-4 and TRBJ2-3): ETGVTQSPTHLIKTRGQQVTLRCSSQSGHNTVSWYQQALGQGPQFIFQYYREEENGRGNFPPRFSGLQFPNYSSELNVNALELDDSALYLCASKVDSRADTQYFGPGTRLTVL.

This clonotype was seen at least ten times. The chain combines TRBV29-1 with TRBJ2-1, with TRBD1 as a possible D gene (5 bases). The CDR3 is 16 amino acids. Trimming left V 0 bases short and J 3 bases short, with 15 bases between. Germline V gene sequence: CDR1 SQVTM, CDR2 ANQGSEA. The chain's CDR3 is CSVEDSWTTNYNEQFF. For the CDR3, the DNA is TGCAGCGTTGAAGATTCTTGGACAACCAACTACAATGAGCAGTTCTTC.

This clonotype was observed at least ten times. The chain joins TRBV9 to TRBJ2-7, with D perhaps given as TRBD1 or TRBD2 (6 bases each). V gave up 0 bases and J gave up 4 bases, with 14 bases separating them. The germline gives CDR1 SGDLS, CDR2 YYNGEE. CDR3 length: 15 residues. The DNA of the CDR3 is TGTGCCAGCAGCGTAGGGCCGGGGGCCGGGTACGAGCAGTACTTC. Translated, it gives CASSVGPGAGYEQYF.

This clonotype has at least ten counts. The CDR3 sequence is CASRAHEVAKNIQYF. The CDR3 DNA sequence: TGTGCCAGCAGGGCGCACGAGGTGGCCAAAAACATTCAGTACTTC. This chain uses TRBV6-6 with TRBJ2-4; D is unresolved. The CDR3 extends over 15 amino acids. The germline gives CDR1 MNHNY, CDR2 SVGAGI (reference sequence). The V end was cut by 6 bases, the J end by 1 base, with 13 bases between.

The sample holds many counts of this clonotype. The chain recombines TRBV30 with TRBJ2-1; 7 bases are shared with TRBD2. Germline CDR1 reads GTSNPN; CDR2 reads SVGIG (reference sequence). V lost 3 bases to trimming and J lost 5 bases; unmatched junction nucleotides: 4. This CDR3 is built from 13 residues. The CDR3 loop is CAWRAGVDNEQFF. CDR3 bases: TGTGCCTGGAGGGCGGGGGTGGACAATGAGCAGTTCTTC.

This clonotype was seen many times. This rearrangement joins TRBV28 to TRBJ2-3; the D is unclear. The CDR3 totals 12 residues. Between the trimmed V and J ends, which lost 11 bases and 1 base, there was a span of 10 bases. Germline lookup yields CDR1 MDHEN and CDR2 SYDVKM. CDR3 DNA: TGTGCCGTCGGCGAGGGCACAGATACGCAGTATTTT. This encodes CAVGEGTDTQYF.

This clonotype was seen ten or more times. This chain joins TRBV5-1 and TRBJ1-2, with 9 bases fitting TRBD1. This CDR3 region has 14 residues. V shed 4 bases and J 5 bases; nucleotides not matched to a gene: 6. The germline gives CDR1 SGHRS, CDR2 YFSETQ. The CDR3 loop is CASSPTTGGYGYTF. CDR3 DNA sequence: TGCGCCAGCAGCCCCACGACAGGGGGTTATGGCTACACCTTC.

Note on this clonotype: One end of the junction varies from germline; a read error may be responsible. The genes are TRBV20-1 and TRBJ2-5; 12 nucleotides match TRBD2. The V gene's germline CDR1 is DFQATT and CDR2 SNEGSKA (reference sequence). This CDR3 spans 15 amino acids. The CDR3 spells CSASTSGGTQETQCF. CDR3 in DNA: TGCAGTGCTTCGACTAGCGGGGGCACCCAAGAGACCCAGTGCTTC.

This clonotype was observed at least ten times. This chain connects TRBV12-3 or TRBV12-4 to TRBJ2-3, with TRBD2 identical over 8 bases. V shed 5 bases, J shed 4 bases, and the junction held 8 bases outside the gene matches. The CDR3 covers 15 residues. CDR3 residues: CASSPGLGDPDTQYF. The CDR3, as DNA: TGTGCCAGCAGTCCGGGACTAGGGGATCCAGATACGCAGTATTTT.

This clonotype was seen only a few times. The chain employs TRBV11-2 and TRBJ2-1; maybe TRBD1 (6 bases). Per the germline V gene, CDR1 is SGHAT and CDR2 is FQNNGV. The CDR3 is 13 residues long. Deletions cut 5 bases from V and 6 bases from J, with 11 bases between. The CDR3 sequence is CASSRTGTNEQFF. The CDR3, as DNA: TGTGCCAGCAGCCGAACAGGGACCAATGAGCAGTTCTTC. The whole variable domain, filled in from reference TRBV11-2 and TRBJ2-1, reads EAGVAQSPRYKIIEKRQSVAFWCNPISGHATLYWYQQILGQGPKLLIQFQNNGVVDDSQLPKDRFSAERLKGVDSTLKIQPAKLEDSAVYLCASSRTGTNEQFFGPGTRLTVL.

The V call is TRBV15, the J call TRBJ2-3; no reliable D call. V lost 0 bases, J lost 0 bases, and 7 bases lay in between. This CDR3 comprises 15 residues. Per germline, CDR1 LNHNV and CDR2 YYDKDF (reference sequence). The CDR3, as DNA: TGTGCCACCAGCAGAGAGGTCCTTAGCACAGATACGCAGTATTTT. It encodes CATSREVLSTDTQYF. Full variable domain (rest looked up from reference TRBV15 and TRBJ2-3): DAMVIQNPRYQVTQFGKPVTLSCSQTLNHNVMYWYQQKSSQAPKLLFHYYDKDFNNEADTPDNFQSRRPNTSFCFLDIRSPGLGDTAMYLCATSREVLSTDTQYFGPGTRLTVL.

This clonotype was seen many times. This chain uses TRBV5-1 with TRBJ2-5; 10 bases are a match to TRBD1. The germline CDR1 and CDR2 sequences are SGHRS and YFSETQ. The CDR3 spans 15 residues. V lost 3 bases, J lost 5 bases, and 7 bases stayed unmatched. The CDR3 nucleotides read TGCGCCAGCAGCTACCCGGGACAGGGGACTGAGACCCAGTACTTC. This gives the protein CASSYPGQGTETQYF. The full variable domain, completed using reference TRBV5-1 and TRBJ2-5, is KAGVTQTPRYLIKTRGQQVTLSCSPISGHRSVSWYQQTPGQGLQFLFEYFSETQRNKGNFPGRFSGRQFSNSRSEMNVSTLELGDSALYLCASSYPGQGTETQYFGPGTRLLVL.

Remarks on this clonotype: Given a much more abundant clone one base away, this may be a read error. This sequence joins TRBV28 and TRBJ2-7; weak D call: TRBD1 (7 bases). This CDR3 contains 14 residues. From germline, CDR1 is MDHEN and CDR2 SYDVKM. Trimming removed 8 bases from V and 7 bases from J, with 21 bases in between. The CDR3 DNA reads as TGTGCCAGCTGTTCAACGGACAGGAGGGTAGAGCAGTACTTC. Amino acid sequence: CASCSTDRRVEQYF.

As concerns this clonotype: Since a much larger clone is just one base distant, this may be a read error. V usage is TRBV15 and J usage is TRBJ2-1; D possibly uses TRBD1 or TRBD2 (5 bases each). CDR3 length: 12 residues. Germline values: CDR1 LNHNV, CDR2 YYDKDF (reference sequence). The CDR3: CATSMRDGERFF. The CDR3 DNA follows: TGTGCCACCAGCATGAGGGACGGAGAGCGGTTCTTC.

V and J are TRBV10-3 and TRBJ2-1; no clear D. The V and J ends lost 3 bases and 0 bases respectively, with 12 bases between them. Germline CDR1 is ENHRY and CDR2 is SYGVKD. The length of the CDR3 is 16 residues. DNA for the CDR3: TGTGCCATCAGTGACGGAGCGTGGAGCTCCTACAATGAGCAGTTCTTC. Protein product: CAISDGAWSSYNEQFF.

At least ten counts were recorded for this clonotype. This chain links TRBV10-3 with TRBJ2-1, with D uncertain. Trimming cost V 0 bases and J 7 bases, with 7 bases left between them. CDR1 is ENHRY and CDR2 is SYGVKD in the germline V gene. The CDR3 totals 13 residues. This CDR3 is CAISESEENEQFF. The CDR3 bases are TGTGCCATCAGTGAGTCGGAAGAGAATGAGCAGTTCTTC.

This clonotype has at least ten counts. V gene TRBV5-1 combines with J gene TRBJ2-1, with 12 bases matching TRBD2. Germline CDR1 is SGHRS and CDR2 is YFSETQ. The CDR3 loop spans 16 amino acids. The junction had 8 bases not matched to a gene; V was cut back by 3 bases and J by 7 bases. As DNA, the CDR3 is TGCGCCAGCAGCTCTCTAGCGGGAGGGCCTCGGAATGAGCAGTTCTTC. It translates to CASSSLAGGPRNEQFF.